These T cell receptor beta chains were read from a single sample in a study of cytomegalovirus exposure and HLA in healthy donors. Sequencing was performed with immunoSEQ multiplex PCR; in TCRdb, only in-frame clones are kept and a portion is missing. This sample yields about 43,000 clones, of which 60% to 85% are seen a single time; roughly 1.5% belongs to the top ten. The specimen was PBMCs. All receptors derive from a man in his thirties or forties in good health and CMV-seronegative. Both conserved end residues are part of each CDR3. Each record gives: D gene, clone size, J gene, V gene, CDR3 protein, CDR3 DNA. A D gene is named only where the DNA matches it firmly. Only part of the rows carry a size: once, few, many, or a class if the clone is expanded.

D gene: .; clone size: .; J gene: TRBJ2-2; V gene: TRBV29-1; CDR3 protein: CSVEIMGGRTGELFF; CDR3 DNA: TGCAGCGTTGAAATTATGGGGGGGCGCACCGGGGAGCTGTTTTTT
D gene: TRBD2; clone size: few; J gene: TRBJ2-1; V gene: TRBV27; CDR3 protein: CASSGPATSGRPYNEQFF; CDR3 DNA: TGTGCCAGCAGTGGACCCGCGACTAGCGGGAGGCCCTACAATGAGCAGTTCTTC
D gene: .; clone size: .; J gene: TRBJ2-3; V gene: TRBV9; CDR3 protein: CASSVYGQRTDTQYF; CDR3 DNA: TGTGCCAGCAGCGTATATGGACAGCGCACAGATACGCAGTATTTT
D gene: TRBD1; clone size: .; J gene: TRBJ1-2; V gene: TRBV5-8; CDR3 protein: CASSFSGQVYGYTF; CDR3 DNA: TGTGCCAGCAGCTTCTCGGGACAGGTCTATGGCTACACCTTC
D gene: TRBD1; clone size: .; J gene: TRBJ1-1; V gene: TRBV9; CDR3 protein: CASSVEAGGNTEAFF; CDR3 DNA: TGTGCCAGCAGCGTAGAGGCAGGGGGGAACACTGAAGCTTTCTTT
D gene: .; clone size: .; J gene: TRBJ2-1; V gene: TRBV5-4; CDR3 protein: CASSSVYYNEQFF; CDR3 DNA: TGTGCCAGCAGCTCGGTTTACTACAATGAGCAGTTCTTC
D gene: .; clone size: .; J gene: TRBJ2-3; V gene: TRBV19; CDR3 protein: CASSIGPGGTDTQYF; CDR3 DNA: TGTGCCAGTAGTATAGGTCCAGGTGGCACAGATACGCAGTATTTT
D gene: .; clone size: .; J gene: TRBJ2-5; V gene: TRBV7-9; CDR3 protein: CASSFPYQETQYF; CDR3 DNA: TGTGCCAGCAGCTTTCCCTACCAAGAGACCCAGTACTTC
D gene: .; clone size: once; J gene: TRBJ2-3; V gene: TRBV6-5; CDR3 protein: CASSERRPGDTQYF; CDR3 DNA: TGTGCCAGCTCGGAGCGGAGGCCGGGAGATACGCAGTATTTT
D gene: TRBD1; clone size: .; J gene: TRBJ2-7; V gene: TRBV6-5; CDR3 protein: CASSYTGATTYEQYF; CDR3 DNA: TGTGCCAGCAGTTACACAGGGGCTACTACCTACGAGCAGTACTTC
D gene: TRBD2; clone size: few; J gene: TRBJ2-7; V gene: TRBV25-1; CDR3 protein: CASSGTSGGNSYEQYF; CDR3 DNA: TGTGCCAGCAGTGGGACTAGCGGGGGAAACTCCTACGAGCAGTACTTC
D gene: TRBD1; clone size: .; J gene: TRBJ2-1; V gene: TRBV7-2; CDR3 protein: CASSLGQGEFF; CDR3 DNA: TGTGCCAGCAGCTTAGGACAGGGAGAGTTCTTC
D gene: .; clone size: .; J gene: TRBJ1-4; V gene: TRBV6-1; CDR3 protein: CASDHGGNEKLFF; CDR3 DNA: TGTGCCAGCGATCACGGGGGAAATGAAAAACTGTTTTTT
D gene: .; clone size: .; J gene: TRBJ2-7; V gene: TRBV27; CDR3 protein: CASTPYFGTGTSEQYF; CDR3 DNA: TGTGCCAGCACCCCATACTTCGGGACAGGGACTAGCGAGCAGTACTTC
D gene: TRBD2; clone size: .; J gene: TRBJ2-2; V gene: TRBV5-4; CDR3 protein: CASSVPRLAGGLGISGELFF; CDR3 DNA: TGTGCCAGCAGCGTTCCCCGGCTAGCGGGAGGTTTGGGTATTTCCGGGGAGCTGTTTTTT